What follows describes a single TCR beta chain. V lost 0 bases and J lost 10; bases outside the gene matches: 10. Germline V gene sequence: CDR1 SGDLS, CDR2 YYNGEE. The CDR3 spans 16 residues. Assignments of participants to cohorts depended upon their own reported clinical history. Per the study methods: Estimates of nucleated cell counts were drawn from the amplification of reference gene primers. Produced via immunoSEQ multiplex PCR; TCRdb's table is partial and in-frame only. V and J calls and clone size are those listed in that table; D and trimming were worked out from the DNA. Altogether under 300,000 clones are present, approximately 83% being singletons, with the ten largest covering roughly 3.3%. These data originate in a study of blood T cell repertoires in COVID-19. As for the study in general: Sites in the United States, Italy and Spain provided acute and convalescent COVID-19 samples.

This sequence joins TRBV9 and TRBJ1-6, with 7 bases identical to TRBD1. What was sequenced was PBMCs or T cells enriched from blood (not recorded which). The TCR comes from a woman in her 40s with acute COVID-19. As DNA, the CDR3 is TGTGCCAGCAGCGTAGGGACAGGAACTGAATTCTCACCCCTCCACTTT. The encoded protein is CASSVGTGTEFSPLHF. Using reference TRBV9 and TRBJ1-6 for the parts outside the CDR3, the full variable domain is DSGVTQTPKHLITATGQRVTLRCSPRSGDLSVYWYQQSLDQGLQFLIQYYNGEERAKGNILERFSAQQFPDLHSELNLSSLELGDSALYFCASSVGTGTEFSPLHFGNGTRLTVT.